These 10 T cell receptor beta chains originate from one sample sequenced in a study of post-analysis software for immune sequencing data. No antigens are known for them. Study observations and caveats: Patients used about 5 TRBV segments, including TRBV5-6, TRBV5-1 and TRBV20-1, more often than controls.

Libraries were made from TCR beta cDNA, and they carried unique molecular identifiers. TCRdb analysed the PCR reads with MiXCR anew, one entry per CDR3 protein. The repertoire holds 750,000 to 900,000 distinct CDR3 sequences, with 46% as singletons. Sequenced sample: blood. These receptor sequences come from a girl aged 5 to 17 with multiple sclerosis.

This clonotype was found a few times. The chain recombines TRBV5-1 with TRBJ2-1; TRBD2 aligns across 11 bases. CDR1 is SGHRS and CDR2 is YFSETQ in the germline V gene. This CDR3 spans 17 amino acids. Unmatched junction bases numbered 10, after V lost 2 bases and J lost 6 bases. The CDR3 sequence: CASSFSSGLAGSNEQFF. In DNA form, the CDR3 reads TGCGCCAGCAGCTTTTCCTCCGGACTAGCGGGCAGCAATGAGCAGTTCTTC.

The V gene is TRBV12-3 or TRBV12-4, the J gene TRBJ1-5, with D possibly being TRBD1 (5 bases). V gave up 3 bases and J gave up 11 bases, with 11 bases separating them. This CDR3 has 12 residues. CDR3 loop: CASSFGGKSQHF. The CDR3 region has the DNA TGTGCCAGCAGTTTTGGGGGGAAATCCCAGCATTTT.

This chain links TRBV12-3 or TRBV12-4 with TRBJ2-3; 11 bases are shared with TRBD1. There are 16 residues in the CDR3. V shed 5 bases, J shed 2 bases, and the junction held 6 bases outside the gene matches. This CDR3 is CASSEGDRGFTDTQYF. CDR3 coding DNA: TGTGCCAGCAGTGAGGGGGACAGGGGGTTCACAGATACGCAGTATTTT.

This chain joins TRBV6-1 and TRBJ1-2, with TRBD1 matching over 7 bases. Germline V gene lookup returns CDR1 MNHNS and CDR2 SASEGT. The CDR3 sequence is 14 residues long. The V segment lost 5 bases and the J segment 3 bases; nucleotides outside the gene matches: 6. The CDR3 coding sequence is TGTGCCAGCAGTATCGAACAGGGGCACTATGGCTACACCTTC. Protein sequence: CASSIEQGHYGYTF.

The sample holds one count of this clonotype. The chain combines TRBV5-1 with TRBJ2-2, with 13 bases matching TRBD2. The junction had 4 bases not matched to a gene; V was cut back by 3 bases and J by 5 bases. CDR3 length: 16 residues. The germline V gene has CDR1 SGHRS and CDR2 YFSETQ. CDR3 in amino acids: CASSSGLAGNTGELFF. DNA of the CDR3: TGCGCCAGCAGCTCGGGACTAGCGGGAAATACCGGGGAGCTGTTTTTT. The full variable domain, in which reference TRBV5-1 and TRBJ2-2 provide the parts outside the CDR3, is KAGVTQTPRYLIKTRGQQVTLSCSPISGHRSVSWYQQTPGQGLQFLFEYFSETQRNKGNFPGRFSGRQFSNSRSEMNVSTLELGDSALYLCASSSGLAGNTGELFFGEGSRLTVL.

J is TRBJ2-1 and V is TRBV20-1; 8 bases fit TRBD2. V shed 3 bases and J 10 bases; nucleotides not matched to a gene: 20. Germline CDR1 is DFQATT and CDR2 is SNEGSKA (reference sequence). The CDR3 loop spans 17 amino acids. CDR3 region: CSARGTWGLAGVTEQFF. The CDR3 nucleotides are TGCAGTGCTAGGGGAACGTGGGGGCTAGCGGGCGTAACCGAGCAGTTCTTC.

The V and J genes are TRBV20-1 and TRBJ1-2; D is uncertain. CDR3 size: 14 residues. V was pared by 3 bases and J by 2 bases, with 13 bases between. Looked up from germline, CDR1 is DFQATT and CDR2 is SNEGSKA (reference sequence). The CDR3 region has the DNA TGCAGTGCTAGTGACACGACGGAGAACTATGGCTACACCTTC. This sequence encodes CSASDTTENYGYTF.

This clonotype was observed a handful of times. The chain combines TRBV5-6 with TRBJ2-5; tentative D call: TRBD2 (6 bases). Germline V CDR1 and CDR2: SGHDT, YYEEEE. V gave up 4 bases and J gave up 5 bases, with 15 bases separating them. There are 14 residues in the CDR3. In nucleotides, the CDR3 is TGTGCCAGCAGCGCTACTAGCTTCCGGGAGACCCAGTACTTC. As protein: CASSATSFRETQYF.

The chain recombines TRBV11-2 with TRBJ2-6; D tentatively fits TRBD1 or TRBD2 (6 bases each). The germline CDR1 and CDR2 sequences are SGHAT and FQNNGV. The CDR3 has 16 amino acids. Trimming took off 5 bases at V and 4 bases at J, with 15 bases between the two ends. CDR3 in DNA: TGTGCCAGCAGCCCTCCCTGGGGGGCCGGGGCCAACGTCCTGACTTTC. Amino acid sequence: CASSPPWGAGANVLTF.

This chain connects TRBV5-1 to TRBJ2-1; 9 bases match TRBD1. V was pared by 4 bases and J by 10 bases, with 12 bases of the junction left unmatched. CDR1 and CDR2 (germline): SGHRS, YFSETQ. The CDR3 consists of 15 residues. CDR3 nucleotides: TGCGCCAGCAGCAAACGACAGGGGGTAATCCCGGAGCAGTTCTTC. This translates into CASSKRQGVIPEQFF.